This TCR beta chain comes out of a study of blood T cell repertoires in COVID-19. Individuals drawn from some 25 US areas were about 18 to 90 years old. Researchers sorted participants into cohorts using their self-reported clinical history. Assay used: immunoSEQ multiplex PCR; TCRdb lists only in-frame clones, some missing. The table shows fewer than 250,000 clones, with approximately 80% occurring only once. The TCR was taken from a woman in her fifties or sixties with acute COVID-19. The sample taken for sequencing was PBMCs or T cells enriched from blood (not recorded which).

CDR3 coding DNA: TGTGCTAGTGGTTTGGACGGGACTAGCTATGAGCAGTTCTTC. Amino acids: CASGLDGTSYEQFF. This chain uses TRBV12-5 with TRBJ2-1; 9 bases fit TRBD2. The CDR3 spans 14 residues. From germline, CDR1 is LGHNT and CDR2 FRNRAP. J was trimmed by 8 bases and V by 1 base; bases with no gene match: 3.